These 16 T cell receptor beta chains were sequenced from one sample in a study of molecular identifiers for immune sequencing clone quantification. Using its own MiXCR run on the PCR reads, TCRdb lists one record per CDR3 protein. The table lists 65,000 or so distinct CDR3 sequences, roughly 20% of them singletons. The sequenced sample was naive CD8+ T cells from blood, with Jurkat cell RNA spiked in. Specified subset: FACS-sorted CD8+CD4-CCR7+CD45RA+ naive T cells. These receptors all stem from a human donor in good health. Some libraries in this study had Jurkat cell RNA spiked in.

Ten or more counts support this clonotype. The chain has TRBV6-6 and TRBJ1-5; TRBD1 matches at 8 bases. Per the germline V gene, CDR1 is MNHNY and CDR2 is SVGAGI (reference sequence). The CDR3 sequence is 14 residues long. V lost 5 bases and J lost 5; bases outside the gene matches: 5. The CDR3 DNA reads as TGTGCCAGCAGTCGACAGGGGACGGATCAGCCCCAGCATTTT. Protein product: CASSRQGTDQPQHF.

As to this clonotype: Because the CDR3's place on the DNA is in doubt, the DNA is left out and the CDR3 is given as listed by TCRdb. This chain connects TRBV6-5 to TRBJ2-3; the D call of TRBD1 is as the table states it, not checked on the DNA. The CDR3 is 16 residues long, counting both termini. The V gene's germline CDR1 is MNHEY and CDR2 SVGAGI. The CDR3 reads CASGYSFGGGSDTRYF.

This clonotype was seen many times. A read error may produce the germline difference seen at one junction end. The chain links TRBV20-1 to TRBJ1-4; tentative D call: TRBD1 (6 bases). CDR1 is DFQATT and CDR2 is SNEGSKA in the germline V gene (reference sequence). This CDR3 has 14 residues. Here the CDR3 reads CSAMRPGENEKPFF. CDR3 bases: TGCAGTGCCATGAGGCCAGGGGAGAATGAAAAACCGTTTTTT.

This clonotype came up many times. The rearrangement uses TRBV30 and TRBJ2-7, with no clear D. The V end lost 0 bases, the J end lost 2 bases, and 8 bases lay between the germline ends. From germline, CDR1 is GTSNPN and CDR2 SVGIG (reference sequence). The CDR3 runs 13 residues. The CDR3 DNA reads as TGTGCCTGGAGTGTACATACAGCCTACGAGCAGTACTTC. Translation gives CAWSVHTAYEQYF.

This clonotype was observed many times. This rearrangement joins TRBV25-1 to TRBJ2-1, with D perhaps TRBD1 or TRBD2 (5 bases each). V dropped 2 bases and J dropped 4 bases, with 24 bases sitting between them. Germline-derived CDR1 and CDR2 are MGHDK and SYGVNS. This CDR3 is 19 amino acids long. CDR3: CASSEKPPGTNRNYNEQFF. The CDR3 bases are TGTGCCAGCAGTGAAAAGCCCCCCGGGACCAACAGGAATTACAATGAGCAGTTCTTC. The full variable domain, its missing parts supplied by reference TRBV25-1 and TRBJ2-1, is EADIYQTPRYLVIGTGKKITLECSQTMGHDKMYWYQQDPGMELHLIHYSYGVNSTEKGDLSSESTVSRIRTEHFPLTLESARPSHTSQYLCASSEKPPGTNRNYNEQFFGPGTRLTVL.

This clonotype was recorded many times. The chain recombines TRBV3-1 with TRBJ2-3; TRBD2 matches at 7 bases. V dropped 4 bases and J dropped 2; count of bases not matched to a gene: 9. The CDR3 totals 16 residues. Germline lookup yields CDR1 LGHDT and CDR2 YNNKEL (reference sequence). CDR3 nucleotides: TGTGCCAGCAGCCTCAGACGTAGCGGGTTCACAGATACGCAGTATTTT. Translating it yields CASSLRRSGFTDTQYF.

This clonotype was observed a few times. The rearrangement links TRBV9 to TRBJ2-1; D is undetermined. This CDR3 has 18 amino acids. In germline, CDR1 is SGDLS, CDR2 YYNGEE. V was trimmed by 0 bases and J by 0 bases, leaving 16 bases between them. In nucleotides, the CDR3 is TGTGCCAGCAGCGTAGTAGCCGGAAGTCTTAGCTCCTACAATGAGCAGTTCTTC. As protein: CASSVVAGSLSSYNEQFF. Complete variable domain (other parts from reference TRBV9 and TRBJ2-1): DSGVTQTPKHLITATGQRVTLRCSPRSGDLSVYWYQQSLDQGLQFLIQYYNGEERAKGNILERFSAQQFPDLHSELNLSSLELGDSALYFCASSVVAGSLSSYNEQFFGPGTRLTVL.

This clonotype was seen repeatedly, ten times or more. This chain connects TRBV28 to TRBJ1-5; no clear D. The CDR3 spans 14 residues. With 1 base removed from V and 2 bases from J, the gap between germline ends came to 6 bases. The V gene's germline CDR1 is MDHEN and CDR2 SYDVKM. The CDR3 loop reads CASSLFGGNQPQHF. The CDR3 DNA is TGTGCCAGCAGTTTATTTGGTGGCAATCAGCCCCAGCATTTT.

As concerns this clonotype: Being one base from a much bigger clone, this may be a read error. The V and J genes are TRBV5-1 and TRBJ2-7; TRBD1 or TRBD2 may be the D gene (5 bases each). The germline V gene encodes CDR1 SGHRS and CDR2 YFSETQ. This CDR3 region has 13 residues. The CDR3 protein is CASSWDASYGQYF. The CDR3 DNA reads as TGCGCCAGCAGCTGGGACGCCTCCTACGGGCAGTACTTC.

This clonotype appeared a few times. V usage is TRBV6-5 and J usage is TRBJ2-5, with D perhaps TRBD2 (5 bases). V gave up 2 bases and J gave up 4 bases, with 11 bases separating them. CDR3 size: 14 residues. CDR1 and CDR2 (germline): MNHEY, SVGAGI. DNA for the CDR3: TGTGCCAGCAGTTACGAGGGCCTAGGAGAGACCCAGTACTTC. Amino acid sequence: CASSYEGLGETQYF.

This clonotype occurred many times. J is TRBJ2-3 and V is TRBV12-3 or TRBV12-4; D is perhaps TRBD1 or TRBD2 (6 bases each). Deletions cut 1 base from V and 0 bases from J, with 8 bases between. The CDR3 runs to 15 residues. CDR3 sequence reads: CASSLGGASTDTQYF. CDR3 nucleotides: TGTGCCAGCAGTTTAGGGGGGGCTAGCACAGATACGCAGTATTTT.

About this clonotype: A junction boundary mismatches the germline segment, possibly from a read error. As DNA, the CDR3 is TGCAGTGCTACTAGCGGGAGCCGCACCGGGGAGCTGTGTTTT. Protein product: CSATSGSRTGELCF. The chain uses TRBV20-1 and TRBJ2-2; 10 bases are a match to TRBD2. The CDR3 is made up of 14 amino acids. Germline CDR1 is DFQATT and CDR2 is SNEGSKA (reference sequence).

Of note for this clonotype: Just one base apart from a much larger clone, this may be a read error. Given the absence of the conserved phenylalanine or tryptophan at the CDR3 end, a read error is likely. The chain links TRBV6-1 to TRBJ1-2; TRBD1 might be the D (5 bases). Germline assignment: CDR1 MNHNS and CDR2 SASEGT. This CDR3 is built from 14 residues. CDR3 DNA sequence: TGTGCCAGCGGTGAAGATATGGGGCCCTATGGCTACACCCTC. Translated: CASGEDMGPYGYTL.

As for this clonotype: A single base separates this from a much larger clone, so it may be a read error. Since the CDR3 does not end with the conserved phenylalanine or tryptophan, this likely comes from a read error. V and J are TRBV4-1 and TRBJ2-5; the D gene is possibly TRBD2 (6 bases). The CDR3 length is 15 residues. Germline V gives CDR1 MGHRA, CDR2 YSYEKL. V was shortened by 5 bases and J by 1 base, with 14 bases between the two germline ends. The CDR3, as DNA: TGCGCCAGCAGCGCTCCGGGAGAGGGCCAAGAGACCCAGTACCTC. This gives the protein CASSAPGEGQETQYL.

As concerns this clonotype: A much larger clonotype is one base distant, so this may be a read error. Since no conserved phenylalanine or tryptophan closes the CDR3, a read error is the likely cause. It is unclear where the CDR3 begins or ends on the DNA, so no DNA is shown, and the CDR3 is as TCRdb lists it. V gene TRBV3-2 combines with J gene TRBJ1-5. TRBV3-2 is a known pseudogene. The CDR3 adds up to 14 amino acids, both ends counted. CDR3 region: CASRTVKGHQPQHS.

This clonotype was seen ten or more times. The J gene is TRBJ1-5, the V gene TRBV27, with unresolved D. Germline CDR1 reads MNHEY; CDR2 reads SMNVEV (reference sequence). Deletions cut 0 bases from V and 1 base from J, with 10 bases between. The CDR3 is 16 amino acids. CDR3 sequence reads: CASSLSAGLSNQPQHF. In DNA, the CDR3 is TGTGCCAGCAGTTTATCTGCGGGGTTGAGCAATCAGCCCCAGCATTTT.